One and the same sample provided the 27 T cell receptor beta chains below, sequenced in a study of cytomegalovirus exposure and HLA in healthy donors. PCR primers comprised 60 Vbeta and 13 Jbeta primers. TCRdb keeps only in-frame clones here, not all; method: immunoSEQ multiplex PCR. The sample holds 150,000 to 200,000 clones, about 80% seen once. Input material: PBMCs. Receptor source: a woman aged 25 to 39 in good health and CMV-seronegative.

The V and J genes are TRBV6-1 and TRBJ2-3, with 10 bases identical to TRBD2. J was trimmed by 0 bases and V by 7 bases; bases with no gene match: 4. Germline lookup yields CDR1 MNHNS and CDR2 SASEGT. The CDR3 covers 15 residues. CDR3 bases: TGTGCCAGCACCCGGACTAGCGGTAGCACAGATACGCAGTATTTT. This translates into CASTRTSGSTDTQYF.

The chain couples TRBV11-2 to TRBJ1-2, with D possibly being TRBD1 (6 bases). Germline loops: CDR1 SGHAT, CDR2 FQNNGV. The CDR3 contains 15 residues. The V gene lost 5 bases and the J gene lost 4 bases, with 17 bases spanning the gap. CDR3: CASSRTGTSVYGYTF. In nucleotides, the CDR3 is TGTGCCAGCAGCCGAACCGGGACATCTGTCTATGGCTACACCTTC.

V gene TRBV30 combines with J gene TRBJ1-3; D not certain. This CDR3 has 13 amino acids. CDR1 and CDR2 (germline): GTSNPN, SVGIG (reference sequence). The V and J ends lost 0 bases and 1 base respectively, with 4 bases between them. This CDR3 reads CAWSVRSGNTIYF. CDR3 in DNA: TGTGCCTGGAGTGTACGGTCTGGAAACACCATATATTTT.

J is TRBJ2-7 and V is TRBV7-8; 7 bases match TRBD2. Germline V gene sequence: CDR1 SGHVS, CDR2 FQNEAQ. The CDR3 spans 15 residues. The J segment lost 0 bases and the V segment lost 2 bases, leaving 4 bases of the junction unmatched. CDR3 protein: CASSLRASGSYEQYF. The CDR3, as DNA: TGTGCCAGCAGCTTACGGGCTAGCGGCTCCTACGAGCAGTACTTC.

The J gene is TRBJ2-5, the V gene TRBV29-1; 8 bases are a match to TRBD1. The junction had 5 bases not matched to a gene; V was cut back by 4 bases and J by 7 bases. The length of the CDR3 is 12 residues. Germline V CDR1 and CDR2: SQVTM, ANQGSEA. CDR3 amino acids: CSVAQGTGTQYF. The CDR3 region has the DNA TGCAGCGTTGCGCAGGGGACAGGGACCCAGTACTTC.

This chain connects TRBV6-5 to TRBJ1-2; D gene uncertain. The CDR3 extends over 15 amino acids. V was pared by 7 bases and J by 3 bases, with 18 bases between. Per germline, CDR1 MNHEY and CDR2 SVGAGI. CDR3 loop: CASTHSAGAHYGYTF. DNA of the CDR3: TGTGCCAGCACCCACTCCGCGGGAGCACACTATGGCTACACCTTC.

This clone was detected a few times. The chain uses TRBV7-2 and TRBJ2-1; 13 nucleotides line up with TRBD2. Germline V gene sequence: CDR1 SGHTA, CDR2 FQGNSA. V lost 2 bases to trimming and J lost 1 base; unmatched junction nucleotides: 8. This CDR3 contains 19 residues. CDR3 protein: CASSLSRTSGRRSYNEQFF. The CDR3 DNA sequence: TGTGCCAGCAGCTTATCTCGGACTAGCGGGAGAAGATCCTACAATGAGCAGTTCTTC.

The CDR3 protein is CASSQQGAGDTQYF. CDR3 DNA: TGTGCCAGCAGTCAACAGGGGGCTGGCGATACGCAGTATTTT. The J gene is TRBJ2-3, the V gene TRBV27; 9 nucleotides align to TRBD1. Germline lookup yields CDR1 MNHEY and CDR2 SMNVEV (reference sequence). The CDR3 is 14 residues long. The trim removed 5 bases at V and 6 bases at J, leaving 6 bases unmatched.

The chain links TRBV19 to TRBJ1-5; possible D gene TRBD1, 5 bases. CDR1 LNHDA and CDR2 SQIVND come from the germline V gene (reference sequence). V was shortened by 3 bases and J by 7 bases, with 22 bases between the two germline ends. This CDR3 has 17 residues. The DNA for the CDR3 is TGTGCCAGTAGTATTGTGTTCATGGGGCGTCTCGGACAGCCCCAGCATTTT. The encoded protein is CASSIVFMGRLGQPQHF.

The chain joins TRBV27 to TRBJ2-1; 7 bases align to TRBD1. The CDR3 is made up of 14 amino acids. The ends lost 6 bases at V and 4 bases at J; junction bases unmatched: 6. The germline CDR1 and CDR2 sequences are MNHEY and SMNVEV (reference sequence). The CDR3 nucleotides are TGTGCCAGCAGCAGAAACAGGGGATACAATGAGCAGTTCTTC. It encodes CASSRNRGYNEQFF.

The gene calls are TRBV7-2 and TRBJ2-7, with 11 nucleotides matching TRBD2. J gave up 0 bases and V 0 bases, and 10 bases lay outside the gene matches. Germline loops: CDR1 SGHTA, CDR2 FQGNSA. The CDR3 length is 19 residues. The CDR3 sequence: CASSLAAPGLAADSYEQYF. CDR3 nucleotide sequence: TGTGCCAGCAGCTTAGCGGCTCCGGGACTAGCGGCGGACTCCTACGAGCAGTACTTC.

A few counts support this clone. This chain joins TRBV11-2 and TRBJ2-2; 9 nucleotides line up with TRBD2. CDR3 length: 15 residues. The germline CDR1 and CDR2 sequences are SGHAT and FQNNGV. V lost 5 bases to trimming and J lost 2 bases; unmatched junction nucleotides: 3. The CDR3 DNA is TGTGCCAGCAGCCGACTAGCGGAAAACACCGGGGAGCTGTTTTTT. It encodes CASSRLAENTGELFF. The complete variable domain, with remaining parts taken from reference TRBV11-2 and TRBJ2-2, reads EAGVAQSPRYKIIEKRQSVAFWCNPISGHATLYWYQQILGQGPKLLIQFQNNGVVDDSQLPKDRFSAERLKGVDSTLKIQPAKLEDSAVYLCASSRLAENTGELFFGEGSRLTVL.

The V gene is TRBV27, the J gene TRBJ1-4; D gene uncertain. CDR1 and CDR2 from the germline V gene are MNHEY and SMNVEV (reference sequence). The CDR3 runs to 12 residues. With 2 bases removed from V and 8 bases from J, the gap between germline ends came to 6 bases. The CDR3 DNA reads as TGTGCCAGCAGTTTACTGGGCGAAAAACTGTTTTTT. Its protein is CASSLLGEKLFF.

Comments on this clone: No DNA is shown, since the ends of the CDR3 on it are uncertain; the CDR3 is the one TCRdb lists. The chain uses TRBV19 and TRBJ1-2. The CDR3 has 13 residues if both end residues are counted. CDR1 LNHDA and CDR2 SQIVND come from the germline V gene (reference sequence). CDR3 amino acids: CASTSGREYGYTF.

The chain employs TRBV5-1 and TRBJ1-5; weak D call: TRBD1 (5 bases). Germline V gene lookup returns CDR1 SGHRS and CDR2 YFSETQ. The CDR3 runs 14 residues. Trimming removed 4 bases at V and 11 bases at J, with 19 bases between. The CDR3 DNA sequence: TGCGCCAGCAGCCAAGACACCGGGGGGACGGCCCAGCATTTT. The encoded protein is CASSQDTGGTAQHF.

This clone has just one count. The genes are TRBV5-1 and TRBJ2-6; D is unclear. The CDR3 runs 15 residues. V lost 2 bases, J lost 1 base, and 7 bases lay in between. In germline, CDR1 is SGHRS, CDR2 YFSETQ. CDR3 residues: CASSFTVSGANVLTF. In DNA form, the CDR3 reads TGCGCCAGCAGCTTCACGGTTTCTGGGGCCAACGTCCTGACTTTC.

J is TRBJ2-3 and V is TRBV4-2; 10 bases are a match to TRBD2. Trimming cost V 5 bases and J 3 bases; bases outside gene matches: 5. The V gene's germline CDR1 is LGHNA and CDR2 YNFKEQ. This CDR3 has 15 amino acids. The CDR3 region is CASSALAGATDTQYF. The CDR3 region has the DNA TGTGCCAGCAGCGCCCTAGCGGGAGCGACAGATACGCAGTATTTT.

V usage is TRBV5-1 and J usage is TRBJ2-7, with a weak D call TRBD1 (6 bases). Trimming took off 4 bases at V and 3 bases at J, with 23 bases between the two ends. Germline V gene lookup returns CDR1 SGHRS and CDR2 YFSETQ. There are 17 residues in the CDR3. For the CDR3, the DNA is TGCGCCAGCAGCCTGACACCTGGACAGCACCTTTTCTACGAGCAGTACTTC. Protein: CASSLTPGQHLFYEQYF.

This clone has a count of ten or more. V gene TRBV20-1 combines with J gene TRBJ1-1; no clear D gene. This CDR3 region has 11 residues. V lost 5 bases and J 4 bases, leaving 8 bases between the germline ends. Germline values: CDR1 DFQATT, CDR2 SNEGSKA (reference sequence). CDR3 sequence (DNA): TGCAGTGCTTATAAAATCACTGAAGCTTTCTTT. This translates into CSAYKITEAFF.

This CDR3 is CASSVTGGFQPQHF. In DNA, the CDR3 is TGTGCCAGCAGCGTCACCGGGGGTTTTCAGCCCCAGCATTTT. This chain uses TRBV9 with TRBJ1-5; D is perhaps TRBD1 (5 bases). V gave up 2 bases and J gave up 6 bases, with 12 bases separating them. Germline-derived CDR1 and CDR2 are SGDLS and YYNGEE. The length of the CDR3 is 14 residues. The full variable domain, in which reference TRBV9 and TRBJ1-5 provide the parts outside the CDR3, is DSGVTQTPKHLITATGQRVTLRCSPRSGDLSVYWYQQSLDQGLQFLIQYYNGEERAKGNILERFSAQQFPDLHSELNLSSLELGDSALYFCASSVTGGFQPQHFGDGTRLSIL.

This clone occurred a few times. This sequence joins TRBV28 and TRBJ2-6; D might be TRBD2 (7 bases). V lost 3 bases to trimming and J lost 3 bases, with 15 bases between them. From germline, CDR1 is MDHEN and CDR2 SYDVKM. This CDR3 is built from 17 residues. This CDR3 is CASSFPAGAGGANVLTF. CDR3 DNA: TGTGCCAGCAGTTTTCCCGCGGGGGCTGGTGGGGCCAACGTCCTGACTTTC.

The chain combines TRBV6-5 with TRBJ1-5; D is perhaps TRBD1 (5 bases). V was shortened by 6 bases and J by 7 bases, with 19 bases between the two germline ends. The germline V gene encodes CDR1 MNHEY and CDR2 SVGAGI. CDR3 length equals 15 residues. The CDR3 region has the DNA TGTGCCAGCAGGCCTCAGGGTAGCGGGTTCCAGCCCCAGCATTTT. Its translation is CASRPQGSGFQPQHF.

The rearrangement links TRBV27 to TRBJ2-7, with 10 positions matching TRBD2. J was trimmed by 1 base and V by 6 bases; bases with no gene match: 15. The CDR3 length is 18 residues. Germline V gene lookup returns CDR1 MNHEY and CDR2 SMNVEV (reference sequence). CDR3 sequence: CASRASGRALVPSYEQYF. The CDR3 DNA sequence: TGTGCCAGCAGGGCCAGCGGGAGGGCCCTAGTACCTTCCTACGAGCAGTACTTC.

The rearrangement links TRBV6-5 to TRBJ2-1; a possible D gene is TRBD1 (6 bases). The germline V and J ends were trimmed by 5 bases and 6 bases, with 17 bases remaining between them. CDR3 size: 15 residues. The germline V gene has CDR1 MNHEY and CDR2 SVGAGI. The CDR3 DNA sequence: TGTGCCAGCAGTGTGACAGGCAGGGCCCGCAATGAGCAGTTCTTC. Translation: CASSVTGRARNEQFF.

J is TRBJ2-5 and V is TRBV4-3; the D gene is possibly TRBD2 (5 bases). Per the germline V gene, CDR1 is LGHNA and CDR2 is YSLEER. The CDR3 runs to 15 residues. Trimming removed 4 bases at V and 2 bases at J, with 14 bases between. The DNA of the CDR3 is TGCGCCAGCAGCCGAAGAGGGAGCGGACAAGAGACCCAGTACTTC. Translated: CASSRRGSGQETQYF.

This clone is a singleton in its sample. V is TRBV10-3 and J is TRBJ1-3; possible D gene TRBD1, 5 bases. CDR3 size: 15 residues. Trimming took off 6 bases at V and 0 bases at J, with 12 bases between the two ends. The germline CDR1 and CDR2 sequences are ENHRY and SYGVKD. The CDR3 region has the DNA TGTGCCATCAGCAAGGACATATTCTCTGGAAACACCATATATTTT. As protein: CAISKDIFSGNTIYF.

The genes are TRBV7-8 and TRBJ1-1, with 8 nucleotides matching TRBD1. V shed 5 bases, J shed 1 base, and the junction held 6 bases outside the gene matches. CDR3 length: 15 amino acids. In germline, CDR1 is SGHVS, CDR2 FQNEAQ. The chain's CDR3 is CASSPRTGKNTEAFF. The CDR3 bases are TGTGCCAGCAGCCCTAGGACAGGGAAGAACACTGAAGCTTTCTTT.